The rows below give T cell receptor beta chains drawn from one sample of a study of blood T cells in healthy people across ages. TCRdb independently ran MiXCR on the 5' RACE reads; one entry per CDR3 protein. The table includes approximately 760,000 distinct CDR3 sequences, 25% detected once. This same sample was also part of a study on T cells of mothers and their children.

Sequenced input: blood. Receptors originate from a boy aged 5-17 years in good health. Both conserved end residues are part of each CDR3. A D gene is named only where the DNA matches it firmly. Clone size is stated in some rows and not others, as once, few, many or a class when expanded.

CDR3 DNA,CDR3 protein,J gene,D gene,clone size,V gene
TGTGCCAGCAGTTTAATTCCCGAATCTGAAGCTTTCTTT,CASSLIPESEAFF,TRBJ1-1,.,few,TRBV27
TGCGCCAGGTATCCGGCCACAGATAGCGATACGCAGTATTTT,CARYPATDSDTQYF,TRBJ2-3,.,few,TRBV5-1
TGTGCCAGCAGCACAGCGACACTAGCCAAAAACATTCAGTACTTC,CASSTATLAKNIQYF,TRBJ2-4,.,.,TRBV6-1
TGTGCCAGCAGCGACAGAGCAATTAGCAATCAGCCCCAGCATTTT,CASSDRAISNQPQHF,TRBJ1-5,.,few,TRBV27
TGTGCCACCAGCAAAAACAGGGTTGGATTCACTAATGAAAAACTGTTTTTT,CATSKNRVGFTNEKLFF,TRBJ1-4,.,.,TRBV15
TGTGCCAGCAGCTTCGAGACAGGGGCTGGAAACACCATATATTTT,CASSFETGAGNTIYF,TRBJ1-3,TRBD1,.,TRBV7-9
TGCAGTGCACTAGCGGGAGGGCCTGAGCAGTACTTC,CSALAGGPEQYF,TRBJ2-7,TRBD2,.,TRBV20-1
TGTGCCAGCAGCCCCTCGGCGAACACTGAAGCTTTCTTT,CASSPSANTEAFF,TRBJ1-1,.,many,TRBV9
TGTGCCAGCAGCGTAGCTATGGCTAGCGGGAGGAGAGATGAGCAGTTCTTC,CASSVAMASGRRDEQFF,TRBJ2-1,TRBD2,.,TRBV9
TGTGCCAGCAGCTTACTTGGACTAGCGTATAGCACAGATACGCAGTATTTT,CASSLLGLAYSTDTQYF,TRBJ2-3,TRBD2,.,TRBV7-9
TGTGCCAGCAGCGGGGGGATAGGAGGAGTAACAGATACGCAGTATTTT,CASSGGIGGVTDTQYF,TRBJ2-3,.,.,TRBV9
TGTGCCAGCAGTGAAGCGGGTAGCGGGGGGCCAAGCTCCTACAATGAGCAGTTCTTC,CASSEAGSGGPSSYNEQFF,TRBJ2-1,TRBD2,few,TRBV2
TGCGCCAGCAGCCAAGGGCTGGGACAGGCCGAAGAGACCCAGTACTTC,CASSQGLGQAEETQYF,TRBJ2-5,TRBD1,few,TRBV4-1
TGTGCCAGCAGCCCGATAGACAGGATGGCCTACGAGCAGTACTTC,CASSPIDRMAYEQYF,TRBJ2-7,.,.,TRBV11-1
TGCAGTGCCCCCAGCTTTGAGGGTCCCGTCGATGAGCAGTTCTTC,CSAPSFEGPVDEQFF,TRBJ2-1,.,.,TRBV20-1